The 21 T cell receptor beta chains below come from one sample, sequenced in a study of control samples from healthy donors and cancer patients. Using immunoSEQ multiplex PCR, the repertoire was profiled, and TCRdb retains in-frame clones only, with some absent. The repertoire holds 70,000 to 80,000 clones, over 75% seen once, with under 5% in the top ten. Sequences were obtained from blood. The receptors derive from a woman aged 45 to 65 in good health.

For the CDR3, the DNA is TGTGCCAGCTCACCACCGGGAGGACAGGGCGACGAGCAGTACTTC. It encodes CASSPPGGQGDEQYF. This chain uses TRBV18 with TRBJ2-7; 8 bases line up with TRBD1. The germline gives CDR1 KGHSH, CDR2 LQKENI. V lost 0 bases, J lost 5 bases, and 6 bases stayed unmatched. CDR3 size: 15 residues.

This chain connects TRBV5-4 to TRBJ2-2; D is unresolved. V was pared by 0 bases and J by 0 bases, with 6 bases between. Per germline, CDR1 SGHNT and CDR2 YYREEE (reference sequence). The CDR3 covers 15 residues. The chain's CDR3 is CASSLGNTNTGELFF. In DNA, the CDR3 is TGTGCCAGCAGCTTGGGTAATACGAACACCGGGGAGCTGTTTTTT.

The chain joins TRBV28 to TRBJ2-7, with unresolved D. Germline CDR1 and CDR2: MDHEN and SYDVKM. V shed 5 bases and J shed 9 bases, with 11 bases lying between them. The CDR3 is 11 residues long. The DNA of the CDR3 is TGTGCCAGCAGTCCCGGGCCTTCGCAGTACTTC. Amino acid sequence: CASSPGPSQYF.

The chain uses TRBV19 and TRBJ2-7; 8 bases fit TRBD2. There are 14 residues in the CDR3. Germline V gene lookup returns CDR1 LNHDA and CDR2 SQIVND (reference sequence). J gave up 3 bases and V 4 bases, and 5 bases lay outside the gene matches. The CDR3 protein is CASSTREGNYEQYF. The CDR3 DNA reads TGTGCCAGTAGTACCCGGGAGGGGAACTACGAGCAGTACTTC.

This clone has just one count. J is TRBJ1-2 and V is TRBV14; D is unclear. CDR1 is SGHDN, CDR2 FVKESK, per germline. The V and J ends lost 5 bases and 4 bases respectively, with 11 bases between them. The CDR3 extends over 13 amino acids. DNA of the CDR3: TGTGCCAGCAGCGCCGGCGGGCTCTATGGCTACACCTTC. It specifies CASSAGGLYGYTF.

V gene TRBV28 combines with J gene TRBJ2-7; tentatively, D is TRBD2 (6 bases). CDR1 and CDR2 (germline): MDHEN, SYDVKM. Between the trimmed V and J ends, which lost 1 base and 4 bases, there was a span of 14 bases. This CDR3 has 15 amino acids. CDR3 bases: TGTGCCAGCAGTTTATCGGGCGGGGTAGCATACGAGCAGTACTTC. Protein: CASSLSGGVAYEQYF.

This clone was counted once. The chain links TRBV6-6 to TRBJ2-2; no clear D gene. The germline V gene has CDR1 MNHNY and CDR2 SVGAGI (reference sequence). The length of the CDR3 is 13 residues. V was clipped by 0 bases and J by 4 bases, with 3 bases between them. The CDR3 nucleotides are TGTGCCAGCAGTTACTCGCCCACCGGGGAGCTGTTTTTT. Translating it yields CASSYSPTGELFF.

The chain recombines TRBV6-4 with TRBJ2-1; 8 bases align to TRBD1. CDR3 length equals 13 residues. V shed 6 bases, J shed 10 bases, and the junction held 8 bases outside the gene matches. The germline V gene has CDR1 MRHNA and CDR2 SNTAGT. CDR3 loop: CASRRQGSNEQFF. CDR3 DNA: TGTGCCAGCAGGCGACAGGGGAGCAACGAGCAGTTCTTC.

V and J are TRBV11-2 and TRBJ1-4; D is uncertain. Deletions cut 7 bases from V and 6 bases from J, with 21 bases between. CDR3 size: 16 residues. The germline V gene encodes CDR1 SGHAT and CDR2 FQNNGV. The CDR3 protein is CASTLGIRSQYEKLFF. For the CDR3, the DNA is TGTGCCAGCACCTTGGGGATAAGGAGCCAGTATGAAAAACTGTTTTTT.

J is TRBJ2-3 and V is TRBV30; the match to TRBD2 covers 7 bases. The germline CDR1 and CDR2 sequences are GTSNPN and SVGIG (reference sequence). The CDR3 spans 14 residues. The CDR3: CALEGGIITDTQYF. For the CDR3, the DNA is TGTGCTCTGGAGGGAGGGATTATCACAGATACGCAGTATTTT. Full variable domain (outside the CDR3, taken from reference TRBV30 and TRBJ2-3): SQTIHQWPATLVQPVGSPLSLECTVEGTSNPNLYWYRQAAGRGLQLLFYSVGIGQISSEVPQNLSASRPQDRQFILSSKKLLLSDSGFYLCALEGGIITDTQYFGPGTRLTVL.

The CDR3 region is CASSPGIYNEQFF. The CDR3 region has the DNA TGTGCCAGCTCACCGGGAATTTACAATGAGCAGTTCTTC. The genes are TRBV6-5 and TRBJ2-1, with D possibly TRBD2 on 5 matching bases. Germline-derived CDR1 and CDR2 are MNHEY and SVGAGI. Trimming shortened V by 8 bases and J by 4 bases, and 12 bases separated the two germline ends. The CDR3 runs 13 residues.

The genes are TRBV27 and TRBJ2-1; TRBD1 is a possible D gene (5 bases). V was pared by 8 bases and J by 0 bases, with 8 bases between. The V gene's germline CDR1 is MNHEY and CDR2 SMNVEV (reference sequence). The CDR3 has 13 residues. This CDR3 reads CASGRGSYNEQFF. Here the CDR3 DNA reads TGTGCCAGCGGAAGGGGCTCCTACAATGAGCAGTTCTTC.

The J gene is TRBJ2-7, the V gene TRBV14; D is possibly TRBD2 (7 bases). From germline, CDR1 is SGHDN and CDR2 FVKESK. V was shortened by 1 base and J by 7 bases, with 14 bases between the two germline ends. The CDR3 loop spans 14 amino acids. DNA for the CDR3: TGTGCCAGCAGCCAAGTTAGAGGGGGGGCAGAGCAGTACTTC. Protein sequence: CASSQVRGGAEQYF.

This chain uses TRBV5-1 with TRBJ1-2; D gene uncertain. CDR1 is SGHRS, CDR2 YFSETQ, per germline. With 2 bases removed from V and 1 base from J, the gap between germline ends came to 12 bases. The CDR3 sequence is 15 residues long. The CDR3 DNA is TGCGCCAGCAGCTTCGCCAGAGGCATTAACTATGGCTACACCTTC. It encodes CASSFARGINYGYTF.

CDR3: CASVREGPNEQFF. CDR3 bases: TGTGCCAGCGTGCGGGAGGGCCCGAATGAGCAGTTCTTC. The chain combines TRBV2 with TRBJ2-1; 9 nucleotides match TRBD2. Germline V gives CDR1 SNHLY, CDR2 FYNNEI. The CDR3 totals 13 residues. Germline trimming cut 8 bases from V and 7 bases from J; bases unmatched to any gene: 6.

The chain recombines TRBV11-3 with TRBJ2-2; 11 nucleotides match TRBD1. The CDR3 loop spans 18 amino acids. Unmatched junction bases numbered 9, after V lost 1 base and J lost 5 bases. The V gene's germline CDR1 is SGHNT and CDR2 YENEEA. CDR3 nucleotides: TGTGCCAGCAGCTTAGCTCTGTTAGGGGACAGGGGGACCGGGGAGCTGTTTTTT. This sequence encodes CASSLALLGDRGTGELFF.

As concerns this clone: At one of its ends the junction is not consistent with the germline gene, which may arise from a read error. The rearrangement uses TRBV9 and TRBJ1-3; D not resolved. This CDR3 is 17 amino acids long. The germline gives CDR1 SGDLS, CDR2 YYNGEE. In nucleotides, the CDR3 is TGTGCCAGCGGCGTAGCGGATCTCAGCTTGGGCGGAAACACCATATATTTT. Amino acids: CASGVADLSLGGNTIYF.

This chain links TRBV10-1 with TRBJ2-7; the D gene is possibly TRBD2 (6 bases). Germline V lookup: CDR1 WNHNN, CDR2 SYGVQD (reference sequence). V was shortened by 0 bases and J by 3 bases, with 12 bases between the two germline ends. This CDR3 is 15 amino acids long. The CDR3 coding sequence is TGCGCCAGCAGTGAGTCGAGACTAGGTGGCTACGAGCAGTACTTC. It translates to CASSESRLGGYEQYF.

The gene calls are TRBV25-1 and TRBJ1-1; D is uncertain. CDR3 length: 14 amino acids. Germline lookup yields CDR1 MGHDK and CDR2 SYGVNS. The V and J ends lost 2 bases and 4 bases respectively, with 11 bases between them. The CDR3 is CASSEEGMRTEAFF. The CDR3 DNA follows: TGTGCCAGCAGTGAAGAGGGTATGCGCACTGAAGCTTTCTTT.

The chain has TRBV6-5 and TRBJ2-5, with D maybe TRBD1 (5 bases). Germline V gene data show CDR1 as MNHEY and CDR2 as SVGAGI. V lost 6 bases, J lost 0 bases, and 8 bases lay in between. This CDR3 spans 13 amino acids. The CDR3 protein is CASRVQDQETQYF. The CDR3 nucleotides are TGTGCCAGCAGAGTACAGGACCAAGAGACCCAGTACTTC.

CDR3 protein: CASSFRGSYEQYF. The CDR3 region has the DNA TGTGCCAGCAGCTTCCGCGGATCCTACGAGCAGTACTTC. The chain carries TRBV5-4 and TRBJ2-7; D is unclear. CDR3 size: 13 residues. CDR1 is SGHNT and CDR2 is YYREEE in the germline V gene (reference sequence). Deletions cut 2 bases from V and 1 base from J, with 7 bases between. Full variable domain (remainder filled in from reference TRBV5-4 and TRBJ2-7): ETGVTQSPTHLIKTRGQQVTLRCSSQSGHNTVSWYQQALGQGPQFIFQYYREEENGRGNFPPRFSGLQFPNYSSELNVNALELDDSALYLCASSFRGSYEQYFGPGTRLTVT.